Listed below are T cell receptor beta chains from one sample, sequenced in a study of cytomegalovirus exposure and HLA in healthy donors. The repertoire was sequenced with immunoSEQ multiplex PCR; TCRdb's copy has only in-frame clones and lacks some. The repertoire table contains 150,000 to 200,000 clones. Sequencing used PBMCs. The receptors shown here come from a woman aged 18-30 years in good health and CMV-seropositive. Each CDR3 is given without its conserved first and last residue. The order of the fields is D gene, V gene, J gene, CDR3 protein. A D gene is named only where the DNA matches it firmly.

NA	TRBV19	TRBJ1-4	ASKLTDWNEKLF
TRBD1	TRBV6-6	TRBJ1-1	ASNLQGAVEAF
NA	TRBV4-2	TRBJ2-1	ASSQASGPSYNEQF
TRBD2	TRBV7-3	TRBJ2-3	ASSFPPSGGSTDTQY
NA	TRBV5-1	TRBJ2-3	ASRQGGSLGDTQY
NA	TRBV13	TRBJ2-1	ASSLIQLKHEQF
NA	TRBV7-2	TRBJ1-1	ASSLDSGLQNTEAF
TRBD1	TRBV5-1	TRBJ2-5	ASRTVRDSFTIYQETQY
TRBD1	TRBV5-6	TRBJ1-6	ASSSGQGLPLH
NA	TRBV2	TRBJ1-5	ASSDQGGQPQH
TRBD1	TRBV19	TRBJ2-7	ASSISGTGGGEQY
TRBD1	TRBV27	TRBJ1-2	ASSKTRQGWKGYT
NA	TRBV4-3	TRBJ1-1	ASSQDRFSGVGGNTEAF
TRBD2	TRBV5-1	TRBJ2-1	ASSLLAAVRDEQF
NA	TRBV4-2	TRBJ1-4	ASSHPPTNEKLF
NA	TRBV18	TRBJ1-3	ASSPRSSGNTIY
TRBD2	TRBV7-2	TRBJ2-3	ASSSILAGGADTQY
TRBD2	TRBV7-2	TRBJ2-3	ASSLVSSGRYADTQY
TRBD2	TRBV7-6	TRBJ2-3	ASSPSLAGTDTQY
NA	TRBV19	TRBJ1-2	ASSMRNRVYGYT
TRBD1	TRBV7-2	TRBJ1-1	ASSLGDRVNTEAF
NA	TRBV19	TRBJ2-4	ASSIERPGTKNIQY
TRBD2	TRBV18	TRBJ2-1	ASSLLADQYNEQF
NA	TRBV25-1	TRBJ1-5	ASSESTTPGEPQH
NA	TRBV19	TRBJ1-1	ASSIFWGLGTEAF
TRBD1	TRBV5-6	TRBJ2-5	ASSIGPGQGETQY
NA	TRBV5-8	TRBJ1-2	ASSLPGQIEASDYGYT
NA	TRBV7-9	TRBJ2-5	ASSRRGEWEETQY
TRBD1	TRBV6-1	TRBJ1-2	ASRAGQGTGGYT
NA	TRBV18	TRBJ1-1	ATLLLTEAF
NA	TRBV6-6	TRBJ2-6	ASSRDIPSGANVLT
NA	TRBV7-2	TRBJ2-5	ASSLAGLMETQY
TRBD2	TRBV7-3	TRBJ2-5	ASSPYGGAKGETQY
NA	TRBV11-2	TRBJ1-6	ASSLDRGRAESPLH
NA	TRBV15	TRBJ2-1	ATSRVPAEEGNEQF
NA	TRBV10-3	TRBJ2-1	AISARDEQF